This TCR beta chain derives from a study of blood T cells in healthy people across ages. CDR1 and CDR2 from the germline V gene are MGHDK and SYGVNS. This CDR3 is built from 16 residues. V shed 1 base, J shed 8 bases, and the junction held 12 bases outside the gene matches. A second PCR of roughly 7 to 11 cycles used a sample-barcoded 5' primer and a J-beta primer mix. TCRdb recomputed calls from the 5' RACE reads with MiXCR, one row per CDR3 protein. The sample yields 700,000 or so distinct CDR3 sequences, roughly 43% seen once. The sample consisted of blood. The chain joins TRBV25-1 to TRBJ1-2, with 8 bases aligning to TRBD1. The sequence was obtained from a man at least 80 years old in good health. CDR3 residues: CASSELGTGAIGGYTF. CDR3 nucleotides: TGTGCCAGCAGTGAATTGGGGACAGGCGCAATTGGCGGCTACACCTTC.